The clone carrying this TCR beta chain appeared once. No antigen is known for it. These data originate in a study of shared clonotypes between healthy human individuals. Study information: Participating donors consisted of a couple of women and a few men aged 18 to 49.

Some clones are missing from TCRdb's copy, which holds only in-frame ones; the method was immunoSEQ multiplex PCR. The sample carries fewer than 130,000 clones, about 72% recorded once. Germline assignment: CDR1 MNHNS and CDR2 SASEGT. The CDR3 runs to 13 residues. V shed 6 bases and J shed 0 bases, with 3 bases lying between them. Overall study findings and caveats: Incompleteness in sorted-subset sequencing, despite large depth, was shown by rarefaction.

The V call is TRBV6-1, the J call TRBJ2-6, with no clear D. The sequencing input was memory CD8+ T cells sorted from blood. Stated subset: CD45RO+ cells pooled with CCR7-negative TemRA cells. The source of this sequence is a woman aged 25 to 39 in good health. The CDR3 here is CASRGSGANVLTF. The CDR3, as DNA: TGTGCCAGCAGGGGCTCTGGGGCCAACGTCCTGACTTTC.